The clone carrying this T cell receptor (beta chain) was seen many times. Its antigen remains unidentified. These data are taken from a study of T cells in Graves' hyperthyroidism and ophthalmopathy. RNA transcripts yielded amplified TCR beta CDR3 regions. HTBI primers were used for first-round RT-PCR of the TCR CDR3. MiXCR was run by TCRdb on the multiplex PCR reads, yielding one entry per CDR3 protein. There are 500,000 to 750,000 distinct CDR3 sequences in the sample; 11% to 15% occur only once, and roughly 6.9% lies in the top ten. General observations from the study: Most thyroid-expanded clonotypes above 0.001 were also found in blood.

This CDR3 is 12 amino acids long. The germline V and J ends were trimmed by 6 bases and 3 bases, with 9 bases remaining between them. The material sequenced was blood. The TCR sequence derives from a woman between 18 and 29 years old with Graves' ophthalmopathy. The genes are TRBV12-3 or TRBV12-4 and TRBJ2-7; D may be TRBD2 (5 bases). CDR3 protein: CASRKGVYEQYF. The CDR3 DNA reads as TGTGCCAGCAGAAAGGGAGTCTACGAGCAGTACTTC.